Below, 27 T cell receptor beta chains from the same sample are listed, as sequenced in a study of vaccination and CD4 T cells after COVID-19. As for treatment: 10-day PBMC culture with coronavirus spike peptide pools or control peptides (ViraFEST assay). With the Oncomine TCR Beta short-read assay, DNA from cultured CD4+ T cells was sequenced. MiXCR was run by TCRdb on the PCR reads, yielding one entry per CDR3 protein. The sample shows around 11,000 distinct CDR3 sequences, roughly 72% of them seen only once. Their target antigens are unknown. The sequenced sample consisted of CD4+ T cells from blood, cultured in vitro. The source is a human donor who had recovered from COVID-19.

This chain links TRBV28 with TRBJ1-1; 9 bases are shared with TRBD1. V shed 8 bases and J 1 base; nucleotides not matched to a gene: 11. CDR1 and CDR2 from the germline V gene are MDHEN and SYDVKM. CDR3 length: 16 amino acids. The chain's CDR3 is CASVTGGGLANTEAFF. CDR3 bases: TGTGCCAGCGTAACAGGGGGCGGGCTGGCGAACACTGAAGCTTTCTTT.

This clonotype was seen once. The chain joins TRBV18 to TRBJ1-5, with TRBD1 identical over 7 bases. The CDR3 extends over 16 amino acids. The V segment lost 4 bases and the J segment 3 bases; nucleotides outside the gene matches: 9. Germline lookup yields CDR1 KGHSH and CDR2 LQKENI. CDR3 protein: CASSLGQVGTNQPQHF. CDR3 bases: TGTGCCAGCTCACTCGGACAGGTGGGGACCAATCAGCCCCAGCATTTT.

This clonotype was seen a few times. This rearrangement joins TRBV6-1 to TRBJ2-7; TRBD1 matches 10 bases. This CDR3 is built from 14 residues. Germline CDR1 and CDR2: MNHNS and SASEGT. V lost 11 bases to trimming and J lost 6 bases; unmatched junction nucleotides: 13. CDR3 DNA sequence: TGTGCCCTCGGCTCGGGGGGACAGGGGCGCGAGCAGTACTTC. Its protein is CALGSGGQGREQYF.

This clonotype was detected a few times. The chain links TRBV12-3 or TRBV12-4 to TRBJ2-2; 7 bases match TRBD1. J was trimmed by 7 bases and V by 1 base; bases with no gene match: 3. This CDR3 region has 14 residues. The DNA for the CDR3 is TGTGCCAGCAGTTTAGGACAGGGCGTCGGGGAGCTGTTTTTT. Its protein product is CASSLGQGVGELFF.

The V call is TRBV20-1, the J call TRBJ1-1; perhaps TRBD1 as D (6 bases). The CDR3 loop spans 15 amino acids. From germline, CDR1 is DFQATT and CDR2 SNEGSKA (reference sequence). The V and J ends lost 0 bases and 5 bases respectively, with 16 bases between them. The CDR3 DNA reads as TGCAGTGCTAGAGATCTCGGCAGGGGTGTGACTGAAGCTTTCTTT. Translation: CSARDLGRGVTEAFF.

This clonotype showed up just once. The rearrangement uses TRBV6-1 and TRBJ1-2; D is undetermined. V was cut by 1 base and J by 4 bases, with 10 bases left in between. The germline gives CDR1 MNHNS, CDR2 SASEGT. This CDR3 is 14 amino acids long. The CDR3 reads CASSEVEGFYGYTF. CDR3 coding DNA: TGTGCCAGCAGTGAAGTTGAAGGTTTCTATGGCTACACCTTC.

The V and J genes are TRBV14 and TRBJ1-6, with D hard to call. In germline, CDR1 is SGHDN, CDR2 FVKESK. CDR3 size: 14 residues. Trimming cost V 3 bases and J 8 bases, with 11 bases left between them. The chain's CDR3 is CASSHSGLDSPLHF. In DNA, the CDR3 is TGTGCCAGCAGCCACTCCGGTTTGGATTCACCCCTCCACTTT.

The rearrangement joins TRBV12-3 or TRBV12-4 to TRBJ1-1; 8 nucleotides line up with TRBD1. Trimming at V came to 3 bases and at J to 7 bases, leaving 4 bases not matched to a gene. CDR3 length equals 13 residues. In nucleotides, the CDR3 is TGTGCCAGCAGTTTGCTTGGGACAGGTGAAGCTTTCTTT. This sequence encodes CASSLLGTGEAFF.

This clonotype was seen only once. CDR3 DNA: TGTGCCAGCAGCAAGGGGACTTACAATGAGCAGTTCTTC. It translates to CASSKGTYNEQFF. This chain connects TRBV12-3 or TRBV12-4 to TRBJ2-1, with D possibly being TRBD2 (6 bases). The CDR3 totals 13 residues. V lost 6 bases and J lost 4, with 10 bases in between.

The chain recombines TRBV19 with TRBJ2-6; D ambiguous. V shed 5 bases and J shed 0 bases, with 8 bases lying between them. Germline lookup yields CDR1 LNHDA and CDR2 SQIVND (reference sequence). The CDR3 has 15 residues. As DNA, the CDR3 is TGTGCCAGTAGTGTCCAGAGCTCTGGGGCCAACGTCCTGACTTTC. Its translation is CASSVQSSGANVLTF.

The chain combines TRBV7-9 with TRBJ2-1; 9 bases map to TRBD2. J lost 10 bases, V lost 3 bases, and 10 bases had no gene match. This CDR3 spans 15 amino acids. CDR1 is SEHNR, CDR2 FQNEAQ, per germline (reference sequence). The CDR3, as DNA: TGTGCCAGCAGCTTTACAGCGGGAGGTGCAGGGGAGCAGTTCTTC. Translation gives CASSFTAGGAGEQFF.

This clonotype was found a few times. The CDR3 loop reads CASSLLVGTGDNSPLHF. CDR3 in DNA: TGCGCCAGCAGTTTACTAGTGGGGACAGGGGATAATTCACCCCTCCACTTT. The J gene is TRBJ1-6, the V gene TRBV10-2, with TRBD1 matching 10 bases. This CDR3 is 17 amino acids long. CDR1 and CDR2 (germline): WSHSY, SAAADI. The junction had 9 bases not matched to a gene; V was cut back by 5 bases and J by 5 bases.

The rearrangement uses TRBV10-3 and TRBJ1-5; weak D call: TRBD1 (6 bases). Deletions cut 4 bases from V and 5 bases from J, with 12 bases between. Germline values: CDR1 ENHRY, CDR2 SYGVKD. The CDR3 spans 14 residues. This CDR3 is CAISVAGDYQPQHF. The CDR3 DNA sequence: TGTGCCATCAGTGTCGCAGGGGACTATCAGCCCCAGCATTTT.

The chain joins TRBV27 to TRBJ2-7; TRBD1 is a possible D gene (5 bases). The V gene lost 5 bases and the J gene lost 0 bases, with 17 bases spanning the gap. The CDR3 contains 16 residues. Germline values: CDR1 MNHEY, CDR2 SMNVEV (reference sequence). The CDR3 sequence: CASSPIGRQSSYEQYF. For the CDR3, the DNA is TGTGCCAGCAGTCCAATCGGGCGACAGAGCTCCTACGAGCAGTACTTC.

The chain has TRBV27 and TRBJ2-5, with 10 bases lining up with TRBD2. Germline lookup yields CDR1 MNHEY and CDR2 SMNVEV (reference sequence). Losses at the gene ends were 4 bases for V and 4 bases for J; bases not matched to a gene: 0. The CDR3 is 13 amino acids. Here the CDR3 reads CASSSSGRETQYF. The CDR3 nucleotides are TGTGCCAGCAGTTCTAGCGGGAGAGAGACCCAGTACTTC.

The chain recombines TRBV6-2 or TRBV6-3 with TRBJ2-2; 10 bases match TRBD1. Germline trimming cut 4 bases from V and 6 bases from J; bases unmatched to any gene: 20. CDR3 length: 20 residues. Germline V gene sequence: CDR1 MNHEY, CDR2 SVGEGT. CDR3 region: CASSSIRQGAESLGAGELFF. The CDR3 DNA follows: TGTGCCAGCAGTTCCATCAGACAGGGGGCCGAATCCTTGGGGGCCGGGGAGCTGTTTTTT.

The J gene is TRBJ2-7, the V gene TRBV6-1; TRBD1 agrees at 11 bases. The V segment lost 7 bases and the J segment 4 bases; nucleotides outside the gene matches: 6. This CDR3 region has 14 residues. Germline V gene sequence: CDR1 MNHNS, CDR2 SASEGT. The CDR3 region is CASIWDRGSYEQYF. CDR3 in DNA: TGTGCCAGCATTTGGGACAGGGGGTCGTACGAGCAGTACTTC.

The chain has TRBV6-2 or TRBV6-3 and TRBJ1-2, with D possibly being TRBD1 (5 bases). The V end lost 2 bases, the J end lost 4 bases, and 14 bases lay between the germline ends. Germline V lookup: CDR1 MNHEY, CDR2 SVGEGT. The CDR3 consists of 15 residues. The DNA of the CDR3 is TGTGCCAGCAGTTACCCCGGGGGAGTCTCCTATGGCTACACCTTC. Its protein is CASSYPGGVSYGYTF.

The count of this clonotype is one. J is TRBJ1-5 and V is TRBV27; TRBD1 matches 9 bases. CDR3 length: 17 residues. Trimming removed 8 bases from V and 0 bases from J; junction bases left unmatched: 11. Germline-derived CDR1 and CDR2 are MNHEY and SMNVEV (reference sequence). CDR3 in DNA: TGTGCCAGCGGGACAGGGTTAATTCGGGATAGCAATCAGCCCCAGCATTTT. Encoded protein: CASGTGLIRDSNQPQHF.

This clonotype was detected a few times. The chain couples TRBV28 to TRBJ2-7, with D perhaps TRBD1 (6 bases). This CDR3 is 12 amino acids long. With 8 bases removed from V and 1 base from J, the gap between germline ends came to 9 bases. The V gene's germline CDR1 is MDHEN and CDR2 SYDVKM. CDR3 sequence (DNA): TGTGCCAGCCTGGGGGCTTCCTACGAGCAGTACTTC. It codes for CASLGASYEQYF.

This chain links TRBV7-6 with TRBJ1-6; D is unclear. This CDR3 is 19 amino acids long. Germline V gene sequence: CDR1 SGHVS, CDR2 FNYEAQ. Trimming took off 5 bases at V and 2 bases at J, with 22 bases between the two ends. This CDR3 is CASSPTRLGRLAYNSPLHF. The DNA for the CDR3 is TGTGCCAGCAGCCCCACTCGACTCGGCCGGCTCGCCTATAATTCACCCCTCCACTTT.

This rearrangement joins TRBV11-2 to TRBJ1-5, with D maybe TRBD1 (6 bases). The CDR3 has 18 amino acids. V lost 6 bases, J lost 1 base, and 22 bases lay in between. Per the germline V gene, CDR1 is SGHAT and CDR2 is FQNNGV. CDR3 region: CASSLLGGAGESNQPQHF. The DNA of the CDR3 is TGTGCCAGCAGTCTCCTTGGGGGCGCGGGGGAGAGCAATCAGCCCCAGCATTTT. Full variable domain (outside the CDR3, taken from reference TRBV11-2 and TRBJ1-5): EAGVAQSPRYKIIEKRQSVAFWCNPISGHATLYWYQQILGQGPKLLIQFQNNGVVDDSQLPKDRFSAERLKGVDSTLKIQPAKLEDSAVYLCASSLLGGAGESNQPQHFGDGTRLSIL.

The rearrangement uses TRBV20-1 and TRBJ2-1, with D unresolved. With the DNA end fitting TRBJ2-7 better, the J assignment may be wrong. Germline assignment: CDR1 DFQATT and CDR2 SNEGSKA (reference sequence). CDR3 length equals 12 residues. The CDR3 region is CSARDGIHEQYF. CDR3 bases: TGCAGTGCTAGAGATGGGATCCACGAGCAGTACTTC.

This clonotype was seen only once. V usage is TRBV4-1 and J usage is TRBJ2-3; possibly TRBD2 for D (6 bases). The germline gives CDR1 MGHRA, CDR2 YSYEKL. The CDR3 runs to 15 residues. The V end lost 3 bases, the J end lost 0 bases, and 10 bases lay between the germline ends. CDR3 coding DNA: TGCGCCAGCAGCCATGGACGGGAGAGCACAGATACGCAGTATTTT. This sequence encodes CASSHGRESTDTQYF.

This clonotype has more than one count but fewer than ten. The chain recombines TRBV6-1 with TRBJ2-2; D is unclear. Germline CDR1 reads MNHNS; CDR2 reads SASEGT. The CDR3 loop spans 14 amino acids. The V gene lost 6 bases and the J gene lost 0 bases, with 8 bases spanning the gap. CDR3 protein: CASRGYSNTGELFF. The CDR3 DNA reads TGTGCCAGCAGAGGGTATTCGAACACCGGGGAGCTGTTTTTT.

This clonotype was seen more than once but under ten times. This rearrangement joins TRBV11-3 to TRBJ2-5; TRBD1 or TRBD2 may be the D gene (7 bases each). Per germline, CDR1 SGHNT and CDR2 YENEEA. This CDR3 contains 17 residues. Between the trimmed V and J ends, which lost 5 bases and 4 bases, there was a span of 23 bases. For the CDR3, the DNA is TGTGCCAGCAGCCCCCGCAGGGGGGGAGACTATCGAGAGACCCAGTACTTC. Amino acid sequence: CASSPRRGGDYRETQYF.

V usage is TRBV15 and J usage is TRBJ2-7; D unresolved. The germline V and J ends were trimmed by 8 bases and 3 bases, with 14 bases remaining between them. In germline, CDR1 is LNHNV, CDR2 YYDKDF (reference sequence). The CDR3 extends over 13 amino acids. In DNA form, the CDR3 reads TGTGCCACCGCTCGCAGTAAGGGCTACGAGCAGTACTTC. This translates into CATARSKGYEQYF.